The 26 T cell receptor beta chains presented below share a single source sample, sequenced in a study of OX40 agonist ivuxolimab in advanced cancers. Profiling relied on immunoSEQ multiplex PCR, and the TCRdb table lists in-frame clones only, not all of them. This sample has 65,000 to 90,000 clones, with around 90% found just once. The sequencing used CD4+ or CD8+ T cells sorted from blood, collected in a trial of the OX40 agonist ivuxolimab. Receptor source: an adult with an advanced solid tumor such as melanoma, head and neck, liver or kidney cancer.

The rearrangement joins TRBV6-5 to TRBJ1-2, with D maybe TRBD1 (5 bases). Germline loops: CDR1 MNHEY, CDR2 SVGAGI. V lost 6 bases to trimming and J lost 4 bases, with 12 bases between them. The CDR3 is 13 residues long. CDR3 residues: CASRTGTAYGYTF. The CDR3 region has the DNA TGTGCCAGCAGGACCGGGACGGCCTATGGCTACACCTTC.

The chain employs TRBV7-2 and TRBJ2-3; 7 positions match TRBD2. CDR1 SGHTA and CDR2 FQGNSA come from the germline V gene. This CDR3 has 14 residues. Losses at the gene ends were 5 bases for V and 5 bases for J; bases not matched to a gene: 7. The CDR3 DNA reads TGTGCCAGCAGCCCAGCGGGAAGAAGAGATACGCAGTATTTT. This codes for CASSPAGRRDTQYF.

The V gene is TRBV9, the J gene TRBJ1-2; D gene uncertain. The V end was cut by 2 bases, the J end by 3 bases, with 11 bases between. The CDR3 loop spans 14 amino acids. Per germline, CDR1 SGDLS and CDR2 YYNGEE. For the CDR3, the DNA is TGTGCCAGCAGCGTGTTCCCCGGGGACTATGGCTACACCTTC. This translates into CASSVFPGDYGYTF.

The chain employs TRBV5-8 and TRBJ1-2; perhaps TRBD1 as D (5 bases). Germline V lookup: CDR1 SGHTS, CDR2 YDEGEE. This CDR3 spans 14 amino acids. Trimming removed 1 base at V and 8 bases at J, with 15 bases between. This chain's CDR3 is CASSLRQGIGGYTF. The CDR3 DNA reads TGTGCCAGCAGCTTGCGGCAGGGTATTGGCGGCTACACCTTC.

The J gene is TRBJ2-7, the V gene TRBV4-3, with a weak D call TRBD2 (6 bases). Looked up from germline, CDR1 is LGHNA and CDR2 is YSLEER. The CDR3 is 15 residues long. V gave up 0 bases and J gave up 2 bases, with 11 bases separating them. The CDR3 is CASSQDLTGAYEQYF. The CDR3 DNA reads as TGCGCCAGCAGCCAAGATCTAACGGGGGCCTACGAGCAGTACTTC.

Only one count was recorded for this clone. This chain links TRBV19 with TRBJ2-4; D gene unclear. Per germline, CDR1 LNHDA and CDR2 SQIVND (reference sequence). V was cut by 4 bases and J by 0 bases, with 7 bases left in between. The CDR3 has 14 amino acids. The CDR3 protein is CASSNLVAKNIQYF. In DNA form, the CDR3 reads TGTGCCAGTAGTAATCTAGTAGCCAAAAACATTCAGTACTTC.

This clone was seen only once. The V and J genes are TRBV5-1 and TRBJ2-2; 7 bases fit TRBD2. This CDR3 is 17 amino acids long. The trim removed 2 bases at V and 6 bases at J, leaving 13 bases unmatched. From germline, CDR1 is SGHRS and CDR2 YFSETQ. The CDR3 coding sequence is TGCGCCAGCAGCTTTTACGGGACTAACTACCCGGCCGGGGAGCTGTTTTTT. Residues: CASSFYGTNYPAGELFF.

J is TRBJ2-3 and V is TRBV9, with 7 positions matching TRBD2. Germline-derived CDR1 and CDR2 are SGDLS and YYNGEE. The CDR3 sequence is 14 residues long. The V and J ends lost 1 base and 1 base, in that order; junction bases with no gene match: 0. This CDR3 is CASSVTSGTDTQYF. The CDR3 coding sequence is TGTGCCAGCAGCGTAACTAGCGGCACAGATACGCAGTATTTT.

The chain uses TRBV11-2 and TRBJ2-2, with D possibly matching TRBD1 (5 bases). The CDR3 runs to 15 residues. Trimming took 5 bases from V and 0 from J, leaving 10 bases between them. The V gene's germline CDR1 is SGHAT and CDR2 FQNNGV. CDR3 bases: TGTGCCAGCAGCCTTGGACACACGAACACCGGGGAGCTGTTTTTT. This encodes CASSLGHTNTGELFF.

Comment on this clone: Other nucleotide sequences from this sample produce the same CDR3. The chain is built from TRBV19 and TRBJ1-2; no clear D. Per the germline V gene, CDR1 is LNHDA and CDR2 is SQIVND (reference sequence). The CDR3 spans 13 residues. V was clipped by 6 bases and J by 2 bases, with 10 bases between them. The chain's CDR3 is CASRLDGNYGYTF. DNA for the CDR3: TGTGCCAGTAGGCTGGACGGCAACTATGGCTACACCTTC.

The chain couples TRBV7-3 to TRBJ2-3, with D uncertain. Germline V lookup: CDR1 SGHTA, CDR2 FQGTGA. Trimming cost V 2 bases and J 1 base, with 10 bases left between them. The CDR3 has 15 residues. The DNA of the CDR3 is TGTGCCAGCAGCTTACAGGCCCGTGGCACAGATACGCAGTATTTT. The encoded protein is CASSLQARGTDTQYF.

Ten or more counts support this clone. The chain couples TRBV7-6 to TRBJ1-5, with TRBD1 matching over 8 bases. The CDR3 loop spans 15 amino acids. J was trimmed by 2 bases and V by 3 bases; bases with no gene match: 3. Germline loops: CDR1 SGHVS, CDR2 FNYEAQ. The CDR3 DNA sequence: TGTGCCAGCAGCTTGACAGGGGAGCGCAATCAGCCCCAGCATTTT. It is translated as CASSLTGERNQPQHF. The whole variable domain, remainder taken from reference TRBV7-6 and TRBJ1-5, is GAGVSQSPRYKVTKRGQDVALRCDPISGHVSLYWYRQALGQGPEFLTYFNYEAQQDKSGLPNDRFSAERPEGSISTLTIQRTEQRDSAMYRCASSLTGERNQPQHFGDGTRLSIL.

CDR3 residues: CASSAGTGGDHGYTF. CDR3 DNA: TGTGCCAGCAGTGCCGGGACAGGGGGCGACCATGGCTACACCTTC. The rearrangement links TRBV6-1 to TRBJ1-2; 12 bases agree with TRBD1. V dropped 4 bases and J dropped 6; count of bases not matched to a gene: 6. The CDR3 is 15 residues long. In germline, CDR1 is MNHNS, CDR2 SASEGT.

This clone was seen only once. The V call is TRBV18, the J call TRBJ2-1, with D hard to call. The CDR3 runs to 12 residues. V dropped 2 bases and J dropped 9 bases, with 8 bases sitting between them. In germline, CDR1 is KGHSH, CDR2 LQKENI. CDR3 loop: CASSPRSSEQFF. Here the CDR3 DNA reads TGTGCCAGCTCACCAAGGTCGAGTGAGCAGTTCTTC.

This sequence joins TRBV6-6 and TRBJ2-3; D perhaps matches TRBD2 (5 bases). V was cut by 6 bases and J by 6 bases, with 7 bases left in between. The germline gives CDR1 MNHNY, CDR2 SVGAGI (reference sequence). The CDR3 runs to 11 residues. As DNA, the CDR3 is TGTGCCAGCAGGGGAGAGGATACGCAGTATTTT. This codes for CASRGEDTQYF.

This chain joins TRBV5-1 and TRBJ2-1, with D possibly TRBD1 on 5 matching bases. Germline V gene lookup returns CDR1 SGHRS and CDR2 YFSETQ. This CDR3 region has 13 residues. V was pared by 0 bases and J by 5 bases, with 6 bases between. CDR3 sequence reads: CASSLEGNNEQFF. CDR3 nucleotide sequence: TGCGCCAGCAGCTTGGAGGGGAACAATGAGCAGTTCTTC.

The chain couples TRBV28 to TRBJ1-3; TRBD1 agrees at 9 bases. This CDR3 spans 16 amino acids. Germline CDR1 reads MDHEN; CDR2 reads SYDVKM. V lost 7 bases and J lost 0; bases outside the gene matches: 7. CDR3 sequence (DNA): TGTGCCAGCACCGGGGACAGGGCGCTCTCTGGAAACACCATATATTTT. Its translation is CASTGDRALSGNTIYF.

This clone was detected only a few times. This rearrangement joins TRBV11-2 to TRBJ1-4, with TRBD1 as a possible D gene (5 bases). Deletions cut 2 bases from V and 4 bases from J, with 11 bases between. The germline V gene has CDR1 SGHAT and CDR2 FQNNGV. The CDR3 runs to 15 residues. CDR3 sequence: CASSLRGRSNEKLFF. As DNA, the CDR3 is TGTGCCAGCAGCTTAAGGGGTCGGAGTAATGAAAAACTGTTTTTT.

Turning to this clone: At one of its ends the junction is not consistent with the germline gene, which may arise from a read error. Here the CDR3 reads CASSPKQGRVLF. The CDR3 DNA sequence: TGTGCCAGCAGCCCCAAGCAGGGGCGCGTCCTCTTT. V gene TRBV28 combines with J gene TRBJ1-1; maybe TRBD1 (6 bases). Germline V CDR1 and CDR2: MDHEN, SYDVKM. This CDR3 is 12 amino acids long.

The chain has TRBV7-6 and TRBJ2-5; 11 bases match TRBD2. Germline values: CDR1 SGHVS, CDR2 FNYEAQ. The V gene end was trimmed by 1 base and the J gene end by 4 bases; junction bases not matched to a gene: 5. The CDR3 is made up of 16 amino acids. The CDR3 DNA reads TGTGCCAGCAGCTTAGTAGCGGGAGGGCCCCGAGAGACCCAGTACTTC. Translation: CASSLVAGGPRETQYF.

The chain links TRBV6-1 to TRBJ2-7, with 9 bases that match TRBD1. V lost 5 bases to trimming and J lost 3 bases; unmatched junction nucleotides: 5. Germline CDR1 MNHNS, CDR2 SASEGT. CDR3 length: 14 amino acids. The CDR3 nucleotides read TGTGCCAGCAGTTTGGACAGGGGAAGCTACGAGCAGTACTTC. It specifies CASSLDRGSYEQYF.

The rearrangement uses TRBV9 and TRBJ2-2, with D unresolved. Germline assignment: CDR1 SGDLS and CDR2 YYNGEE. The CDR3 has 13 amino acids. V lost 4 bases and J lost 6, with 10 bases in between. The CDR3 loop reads CASSQIGAGELFF. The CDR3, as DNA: TGTGCCAGCAGCCAAATTGGAGCCGGGGAGCTGTTTTTT.

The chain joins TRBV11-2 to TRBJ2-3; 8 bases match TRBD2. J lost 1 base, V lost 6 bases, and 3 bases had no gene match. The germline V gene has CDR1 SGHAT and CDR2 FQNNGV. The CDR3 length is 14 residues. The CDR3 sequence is CASSREGGTDTQYF. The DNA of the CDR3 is TGTGCCAGCAGTCGGGAGGGAGGCACAGATACGCAGTATTTT.

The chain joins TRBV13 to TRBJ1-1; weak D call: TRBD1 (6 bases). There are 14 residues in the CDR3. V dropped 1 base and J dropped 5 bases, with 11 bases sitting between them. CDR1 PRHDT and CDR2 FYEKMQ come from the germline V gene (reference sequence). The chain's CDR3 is CASSLDRRGTEAFF. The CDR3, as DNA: TGTGCCAGCAGCTTAGACAGGAGGGGGACTGAAGCTTTCTTT.

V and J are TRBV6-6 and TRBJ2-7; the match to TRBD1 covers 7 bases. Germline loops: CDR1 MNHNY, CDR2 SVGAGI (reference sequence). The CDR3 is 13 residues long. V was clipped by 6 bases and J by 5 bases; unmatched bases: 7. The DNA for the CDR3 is TGTGCCAGCAGGGTTGACAGGGACCACGAGCAGTACTTC. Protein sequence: CASRVDRDHEQYF.

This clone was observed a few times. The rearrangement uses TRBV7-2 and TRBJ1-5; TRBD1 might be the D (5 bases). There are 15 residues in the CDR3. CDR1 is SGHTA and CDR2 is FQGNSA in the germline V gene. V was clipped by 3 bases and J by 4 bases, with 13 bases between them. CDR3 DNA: TGTGCCAGCAGCTTGCGGGGGACCGTTAATCAGCCCCAGCATTTT. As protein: CASSLRGTVNQPQHF.